One and the same sample provided the 27 T cell receptor beta chains below, sequenced in a study of blood T cell repertoires in COVID-19. TCRdb's table, derived via immunoSEQ multiplex PCR, lists solely in-frame clones and lacks some. Among 230,000 or so clones listed, 85% to 90% were seen once. The source material was peripheral blood. Every receptor here comes from a woman aged 55-70 years with COVID-19, enrolled during active disease.

The V and J genes are TRBV18 and TRBJ1-4; a possible D gene is TRBD1 (5 bases). Between the trimmed V and J ends, which lost 0 bases and 6 bases, there was a span of 14 bases. The V gene's germline CDR1 is KGHSH and CDR2 LQKENI. The CDR3 totals 16 residues. CDR3 loop: CASSPPAGAMDEKLFF. The CDR3, as DNA: TGTGCCAGCTCACCACCTGCTGGGGCTATGGATGAAAAACTGTTTTTT.

This chain connects TRBV5-1 to TRBJ2-7, with 9 bases that match TRBD2. The J segment lost 3 bases and the V segment lost 0 bases, leaving 7 bases of the junction unmatched. Germline-derived CDR1 and CDR2 are SGHRS and YFSETQ. The CDR3 is 16 residues long. For the CDR3, the DNA is TGCGCCAGCAGCTTGGCTGTGGTAGCGGGGGTCTACGAGCAGTACTTC. Its translation: CASSLAVVAGVYEQYF.

The chain uses TRBV15 and TRBJ1-1; no reliable D call. Germline CDR1 LNHNV, CDR2 YYDKDF (reference sequence). This CDR3 has 9 amino acids. Between the trimmed V and J ends, which lost 5 bases and 11 bases, there was a span of 6 bases. CDR3 DNA sequence: TGTGCCACCAGCCTCCCGGCTTTCTTT. Translated: CATSLPAFF.

The chain is built from TRBV11-3 and TRBJ2-2, with D possibly matching TRBD2 (5 bases). This CDR3 is 15 amino acids long. V was pared by 3 bases and J by 0 bases, with 8 bases between. Germline lookup yields CDR1 SGHNT and CDR2 YENEEA. The chain's CDR3 is CASSLGGSNTGELFF. CDR3 DNA sequence: TGTGCCAGCAGCTTGGGCGGGTCGAACACCGGGGAGCTGTTTTTT.

The J gene is TRBJ2-2, the V gene TRBV7-2, with TRBD1 matching 7 bases. The V gene's germline CDR1 is SGHTA and CDR2 FQGNSA. Trimming at V came to 5 bases and at J to 1 base, leaving 4 bases not matched to a gene. The CDR3 is made up of 15 amino acids. CDR3 protein: CASSRRQGNTGELFF. The CDR3, as DNA: TGTGCCAGCAGCCGGAGACAGGGGAACACCGGGGAGCTGTTTTTT.

CDR3 nucleotide sequence: TGTGCCAGCAGCCCTTTGGGCGCCGGCTACACCTTC. Translating it yields CASSPLGAGYTF. The rearrangement links TRBV5-6 to TRBJ1-2; D is ambiguous. The CDR3 length is 12 residues. Deletions cut 4 bases from V and 8 bases from J, with 12 bases between. Germline CDR1 SGHDT, CDR2 YYEEEE.

Concerning this clone itself: This sequence may be a read error, since a much larger clone differs from it by one base. V gene TRBV12-3 or TRBV12-4 combines with J gene TRBJ2-7; D is perhaps TRBD1 (6 bases). V lost 6 bases to trimming and J lost 5 bases, with 11 bases between them. The CDR3 has 12 residues. The CDR3 coding sequence is TGTGCCAGCAGCACAACAGGGAACGAGCAGTACTTC. Translation: CASSTTGNEQYF.

CDR3 DNA: TGTGCCAGCAGTCCATCGGACAGGGGGAATTCACCCCTCCACTTT. Encoded protein: CASSPSDRGNSPLHF. The chain employs TRBV6-5 and TRBJ1-6, with TRBD1 matching 10 bases. This CDR3 comprises 15 residues. Germline CDR1 is MNHEY and CDR2 is SVGAGI. J was trimmed by 7 bases and V by 5 bases; bases with no gene match: 5.

This rearrangement joins TRBV15 to TRBJ1-1; no reliable D call. The CDR3 contains 14 residues. Germline loops: CDR1 LNHNV, CDR2 YYDKDF (reference sequence). V dropped 1 base and J dropped 3 bases, with 9 bases sitting between them. CDR3 amino acids: CATSRVHGDTEAFF. CDR3 coding DNA: TGTGCCACCAGCAGAGTGCACGGGGACACTGAAGCTTTCTTT.

The chain couples TRBV5-1 to TRBJ1-5; D might be TRBD1 (5 bases). Between the trimmed V and J ends, which lost 0 bases and 0 bases, there was a span of 10 bases. This CDR3 has 16 residues. Germline V gene data show CDR1 as SGHRS and CDR2 as YFSETQ. The CDR3 sequence: CASSLEAGYSNQPQHF. CDR3 nucleotide sequence: TGCGCCAGCAGCTTGGAAGCAGGGTATAGCAATCAGCCCCAGCATTTT.

The V gene is TRBV30, the J gene TRBJ2-7; maybe TRBD2 (5 bases). Trimming took 4 bases from V and 1 from J, leaving 8 bases between them. CDR1 and CDR2 (germline): GTSNPN, SVGIG (reference sequence). This CDR3 spans 12 amino acids. The chain's CDR3 is CAWNRESYEQYF. CDR3 nucleotide sequence: TGTGCCTGGAACCGGGAATCCTACGAGCAGTACTTC.

The chain carries TRBV9 and TRBJ2-5; a weak D match, TRBD1 (6 bases). Germline lookup yields CDR1 SGDLS and CDR2 YYNGEE. V gave up 4 bases and J gave up 5 bases, with 15 bases separating them. The CDR3 loop spans 14 amino acids. Here the CDR3 DNA reads TGTGCCAGCAGCCGGGACCAGGGGAAGGAGACCCAGTACTTC. Translated: CASSRDQGKETQYF.

The rearrangement joins TRBV5-1 to TRBJ1-3, with TRBD1 as a possible D gene (5 bases). Per the germline V gene, CDR1 is SGHRS and CDR2 is YFSETQ. The CDR3 has 15 amino acids. V lost 5 bases to trimming and J lost 2 bases, with 14 bases between them. The CDR3 loop reads CASREQVPAGNTIYF. As DNA, the CDR3 is TGCGCCAGCAGGGAACAGGTGCCCGCTGGAAACACCATATATTTT.

CDR3 sequence (DNA): TGTGCCACCAGCCAGGGGGCGAACACCGGGGAGCTGTTTTTT. Its protein is CATSQGANTGELFF. This chain joins TRBV15 and TRBJ2-2; the match to TRBD1 covers 7 bases. Germline values: CDR1 LNHNV, CDR2 YYDKDF (reference sequence). This CDR3 is built from 14 residues. V trimming: 5 bases; J trimming: 0 bases; junction bases outside the gene matches: 0.

The V gene is TRBV5-6, the J gene TRBJ1-2; TRBD1 is a possible D gene (6 bases). Germline-derived CDR1 and CDR2 are SGHDT and YYEEEE. Trimming pared 7 bases from V and 5 bases from J, leaving 15 bases between. CDR3 length: 13 residues. CDR3 nucleotides: TGTGCCAGCGCCCACGGGGGGGCGTATGGCTACACCTTC. Its protein is CASAHGGAYGYTF.

This clone was seen ten or more times. The V and J genes are TRBV4-1 and TRBJ1-1; TRBD1 matches at 10 bases. This CDR3 is 15 amino acids long. The J segment lost 6 bases and the V segment lost 2 bases, leaving 6 bases of the junction unmatched. Germline V gives CDR1 MGHRA, CDR2 YSYEKL. CDR3 residues: CASSQLRDRGSEAFF. CDR3 sequence (DNA): TGCGCCAGCAGCCAACTTCGGGACAGGGGTTCTGAAGCTTTCTTT.

This clone was seen more than once but under ten times. The chain employs TRBV2 and TRBJ1-5, with a weak D call TRBD1 (5 bases). This CDR3 contains 15 residues. The germline V gene has CDR1 SNHLY and CDR2 FYNNEI. The germline V and J ends were trimmed by 6 bases and 4 bases, with 16 bases remaining between them. CDR3 nucleotides: TGTGCCAGCAGCCTAGACGGCGGGGGTAATCAGCCCCAGCATTTT. As protein: CASSLDGGGNQPQHF.

The CDR3 protein is CASRRRHVNTGELFF. The CDR3 DNA sequence: TGTGCCAGCAGACGAAGACACGTGAACACCGGGGAGCTGTTTTTT. The rearrangement joins TRBV2 to TRBJ2-2; the D is unclear. Germline V gene data show CDR1 as SNHLY and CDR2 as FYNNEI. The CDR3 runs 15 residues. Trimming cost V 6 bases and J 1 base, with 12 bases left between them.

This chain connects TRBV7-9 to TRBJ1-4; 8 bases are a match to TRBD1. Germline assignment: CDR1 SEHNR and CDR2 FQNEAQ (reference sequence). Trimming took 5 bases from V and 8 from J; bases not matched to a gene: 7. This CDR3 is built from 14 residues. The CDR3 sequence: CASSADRDYEKLFF. As DNA, the CDR3 is TGTGCCAGCAGCGCGGACAGGGACTACGAAAAACTGTTTTTT.

The chain employs TRBV5-8 and TRBJ1-2, with TRBD1 matching 7 bases. V lost 3 bases and J lost 6; bases outside the gene matches: 8. Germline lookup yields CDR1 SGHTS and CDR2 YDEGEE. The CDR3 sequence is 14 residues long. The CDR3 spells CASSSYRGRNGYTF. CDR3 sequence (DNA): TGTGCCAGCAGCTCTTACAGGGGCAGAAATGGCTACACCTTC.

The chain links TRBV19 to TRBJ2-7; the match to TRBD1 covers 8 bases. Germline CDR1 is LNHDA and CDR2 is SQIVND (reference sequence). This CDR3 is built from 18 residues. Trimming removed 2 bases from V and 2 bases from J; junction bases left unmatched: 14. CDR3: CASSIRSVGTGPTYEQYF. Written as DNA, the CDR3 is TGTGCCAGTAGTATACGTTCCGTCGGGACAGGACCTACCTACGAGCAGTACTTC. The variable domain in full, completed from reference TRBV19 and TRBJ2-7, reads DGGITQSPKYLFRKEGQNVTLSCEQNLNHDAMYWYRQDPGQGLRLIYYSQIVNDFQKGDIAEGYSVSREKKESFPLTVTSAQKNPTAFYLCASSIRSVGTGPTYEQYFGPGTRLTVT.

This sequence joins TRBV3-1 (or the pseudogene TRBV3-2) and TRBJ1-3; 7 nucleotides line up with TRBD1. Germline V CDR1 and CDR2: LGHDT, YNNKEL (reference sequence). The CDR3 consists of 15 residues. Losses at the gene ends were 4 bases for V and 9 bases for J; bases not matched to a gene: 12. CDR3 sequence: CASSPTRDRAITIYF. The CDR3, as DNA: TGTGCCAGCAGCCCCACCCGAGACAGGGCTATCACCATATATTTT.

This clone appeared once. J is TRBJ1-5 and V is TRBV3-1 (or the pseudogene TRBV3-2), with a possible D match to TRBD1 (5 bases). Trimming shortened V by 1 base and J by 4 bases, and 14 bases separated the two germline ends. This CDR3 region has 16 residues. Germline V gives CDR1 LGHDT, CDR2 YNNKEL (reference sequence). The CDR3 DNA follows: TGTGCCAGCAGCCAAGCGGGGGGGGGATCTAATCAGCCCCAGCATTTT. Translation gives CASSQAGGGSNQPQHF.

V is TRBV12-3 or TRBV12-4 and J is TRBJ1-5, with a possible D match to TRBD1 (6 bases). The CDR3 contains 13 residues. V lost 4 bases to trimming and J lost 4 bases, with 8 bases between them. CDR3 amino acids: CASSWTANQPQHF. The CDR3 DNA reads TGTGCCAGCAGTTGGACAGCGAATCAGCCCCAGCATTTT.

The V and J genes are TRBV4-2 and TRBJ1-4; D is undetermined. The V gene lost 5 bases and the J gene lost 5 bases, with 9 bases spanning the gap. CDR1 is LGHNA, CDR2 YNFKEQ, per germline. The CDR3 runs to 13 residues. The CDR3 DNA sequence: TGTGCCAGCAGCGGAGCAGTAAATGAAAAACTGTTTTTT. Its protein product is CASSGAVNEKLFF.

This chain links TRBV11-2 with TRBJ2-5; 9 nucleotides match TRBD2. The V segment lost 5 bases and the J segment 4 bases; nucleotides outside the gene matches: 14. From germline, CDR1 is SGHAT and CDR2 FQNNGV. This CDR3 comprises 17 residues. CDR3 loop: CASSPAFQAGGGETQYF. CDR3 DNA: TGTGCCAGCAGCCCGGCTTTTCAAGCGGGGGGTGGAGAGACCCAGTACTTC.

This clone was observed once. The chain employs TRBV6-2 or TRBV6-3 and TRBJ1-6; D not certain. Per germline, CDR1 MNHEY and CDR2 SVGEGT. This CDR3 spans 13 amino acids. V was clipped by 2 bases and J by 10 bases, with 9 bases between them. CDR3: CASSYGLVSPLHF. CDR3 DNA: TGTGCCAGCAGTTACGGCCTAGTGTCACCCCTCCACTTT.